What follows is one T cell receptor beta chain and its context. Generated by immunoSEQ multiplex PCR, the TCRdb table keeps only in-frame clones and is missing some. The table lists tens of thousands of clones, 86% of them singletons, with more than 2.5% in the top ten. Documented time point: after neoadjuvant nivolumab, at surgical resection. Patients were newly diagnosed with stage II-IVA oral cavity squamous cell carcinoma without prior systemic or radiation treatment. Analysis of PBMCs was direct, with no culture step. These data originate in a study of neoadjuvant anti-PD-1 for oral cavity cancer. About the study: Most patients had three to four biweekly doses of 3 mg/kg nivolumab before resection. Around day 43, patients without progression received a fourth nivolumab dose before surgery.

The V gene end was trimmed by 1 base and the J gene end by 4 bases; junction bases not matched to a gene: 12. CDR3 length equals 18 residues. Germline CDR1 and CDR2: SGHTA and FQGNSA. This chain uses TRBV7-2 with TRBJ2-7; 11 nucleotides match TRBD2. This specimen was PBMCs, taken after nivolumab (anti-PD-1) treatment. This TCR came from a person aged 35-79 years with oral cavity squamous cell carcinoma. This chain's CDR3 is CASSLVGIAGGAFYEQYF. The CDR3 region has the DNA TGTGCCAGCAGCTTAGTAGGGATAGCGGGAGGGGCTTTTTACGAGCAGTACTTC.